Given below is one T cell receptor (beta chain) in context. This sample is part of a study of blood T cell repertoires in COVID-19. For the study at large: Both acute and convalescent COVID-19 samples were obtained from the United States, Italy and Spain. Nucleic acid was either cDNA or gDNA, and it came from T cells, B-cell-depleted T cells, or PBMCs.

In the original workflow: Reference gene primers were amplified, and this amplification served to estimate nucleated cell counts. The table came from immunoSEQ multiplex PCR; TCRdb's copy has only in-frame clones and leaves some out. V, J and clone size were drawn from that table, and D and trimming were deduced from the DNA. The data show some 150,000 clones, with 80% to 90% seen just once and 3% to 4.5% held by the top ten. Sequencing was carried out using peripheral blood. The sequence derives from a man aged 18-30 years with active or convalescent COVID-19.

This chain's CDR3 is CATASTSNYGYTF. CDR3 DNA: TGTGCCACCGCCTCTACGTCAAACTATGGCTACACCTTC. This chain connects TRBV24-1 to TRBJ1-2, with unresolved D. The CDR3 covers 13 residues. From germline, CDR1 is KGHDR and CDR2 SFDVKD. The V end was cut by 9 bases, the J end by 2 bases, with 12 bases between.